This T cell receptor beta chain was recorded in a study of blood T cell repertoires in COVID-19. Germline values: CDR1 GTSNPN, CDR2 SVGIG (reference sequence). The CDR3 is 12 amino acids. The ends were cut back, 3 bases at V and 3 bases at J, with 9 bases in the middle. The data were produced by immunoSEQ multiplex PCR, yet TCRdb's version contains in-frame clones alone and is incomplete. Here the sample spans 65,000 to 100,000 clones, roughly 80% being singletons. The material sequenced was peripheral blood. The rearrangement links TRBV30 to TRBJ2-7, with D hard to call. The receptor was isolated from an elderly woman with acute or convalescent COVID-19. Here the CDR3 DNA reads TGTGCCTGGAGGGCCAGTTACTACGAGCAGTACTTC. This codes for CAWRASYYEQYF.